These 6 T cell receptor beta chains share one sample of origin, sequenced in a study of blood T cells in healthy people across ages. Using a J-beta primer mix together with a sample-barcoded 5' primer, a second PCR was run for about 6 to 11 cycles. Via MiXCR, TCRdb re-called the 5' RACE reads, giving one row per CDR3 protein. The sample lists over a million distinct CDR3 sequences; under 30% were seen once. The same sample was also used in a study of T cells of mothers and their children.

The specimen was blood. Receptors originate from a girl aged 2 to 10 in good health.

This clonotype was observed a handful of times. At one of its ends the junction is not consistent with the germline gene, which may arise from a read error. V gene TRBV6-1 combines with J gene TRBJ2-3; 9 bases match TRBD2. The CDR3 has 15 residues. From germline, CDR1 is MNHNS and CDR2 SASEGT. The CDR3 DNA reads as TGTGCCAGCAGGGAAGGGACTAGCAGGTCAGATACGCAGTATTTT. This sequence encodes CASREGTSRSDTQYF.

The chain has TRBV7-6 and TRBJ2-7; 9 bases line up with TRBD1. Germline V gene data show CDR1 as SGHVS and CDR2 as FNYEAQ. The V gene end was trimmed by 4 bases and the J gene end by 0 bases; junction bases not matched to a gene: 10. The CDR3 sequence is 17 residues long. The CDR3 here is CASSWDTGGLSSYEQYF. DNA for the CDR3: TGTGCCAGCAGCTGGGATACAGGGGGCTTGAGCTCCTACGAGCAGTACTTC.

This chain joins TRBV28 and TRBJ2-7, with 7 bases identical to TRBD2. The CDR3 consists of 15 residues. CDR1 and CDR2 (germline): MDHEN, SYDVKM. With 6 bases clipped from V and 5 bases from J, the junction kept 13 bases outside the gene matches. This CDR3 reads CASRISRTSYNEQYF. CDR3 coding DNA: TGTGCCAGCAGGATCTCTAGGACTAGTTATAACGAGCAGTACTTC.

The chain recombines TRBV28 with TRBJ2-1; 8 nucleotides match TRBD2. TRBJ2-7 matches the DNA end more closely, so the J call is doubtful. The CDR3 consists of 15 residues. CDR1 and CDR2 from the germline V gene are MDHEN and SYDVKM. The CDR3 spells CASSFSVAGLYEQYF. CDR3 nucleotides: TGTGCCAGCAGTTTTTCTGTAGCGGGGCTCTACGAGCAGTACTTC.

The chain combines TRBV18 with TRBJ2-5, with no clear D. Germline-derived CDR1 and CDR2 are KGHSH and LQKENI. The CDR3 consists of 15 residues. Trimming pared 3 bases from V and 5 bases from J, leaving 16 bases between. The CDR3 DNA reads TGTGCCAGCTCACCTAAATCTCCGCGTGAGGAGACCCAGTACTTC. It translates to CASSPKSPREETQYF.

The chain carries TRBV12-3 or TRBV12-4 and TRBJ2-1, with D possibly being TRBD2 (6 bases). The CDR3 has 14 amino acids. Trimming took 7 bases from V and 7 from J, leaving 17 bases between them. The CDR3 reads CASTMSGFENEQFF. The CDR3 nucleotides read TGTGCCAGCACCATGAGCGGGTTCGAAAATGAGCAGTTCTTC.